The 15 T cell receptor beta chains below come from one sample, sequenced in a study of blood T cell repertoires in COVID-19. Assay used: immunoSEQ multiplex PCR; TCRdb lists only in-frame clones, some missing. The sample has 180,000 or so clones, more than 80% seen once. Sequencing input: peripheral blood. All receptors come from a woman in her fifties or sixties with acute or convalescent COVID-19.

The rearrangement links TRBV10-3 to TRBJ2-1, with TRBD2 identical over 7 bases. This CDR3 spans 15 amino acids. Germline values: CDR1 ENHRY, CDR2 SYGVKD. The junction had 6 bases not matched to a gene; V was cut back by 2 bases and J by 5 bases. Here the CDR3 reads CAISERSGKDNEQFF. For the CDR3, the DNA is TGTGCCATCAGTGAGCGGAGCGGGAAGGACAATGAGCAGTTCTTC.

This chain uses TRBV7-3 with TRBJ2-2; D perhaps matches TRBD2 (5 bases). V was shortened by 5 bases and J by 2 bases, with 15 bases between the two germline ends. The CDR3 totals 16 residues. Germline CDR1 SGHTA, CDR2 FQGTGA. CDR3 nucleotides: TGTGCCAGCAGCAGGGCCGGACTCCCCAACACCGGGGAGCTGTTTTTT. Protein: CASSRAGLPNTGELFF.

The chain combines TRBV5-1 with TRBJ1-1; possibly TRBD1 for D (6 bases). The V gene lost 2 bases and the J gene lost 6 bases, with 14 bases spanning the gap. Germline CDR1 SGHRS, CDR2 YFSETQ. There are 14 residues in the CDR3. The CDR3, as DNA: TGCGCCAGCAGCTTCAGGGTCGGGGGGCCTGAAGCTTTCTTT. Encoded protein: CASSFRVGGPEAFF. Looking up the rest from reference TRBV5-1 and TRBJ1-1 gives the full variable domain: KAGVTQTPRYLIKTRGQQVTLSCSPISGHRSVSWYQQTPGQGLQFLFEYFSETQRNKGNFPGRFSGRQFSNSRSEMNVSTLELGDSALYLCASSFRVGGPEAFFGQGTRLTVV.

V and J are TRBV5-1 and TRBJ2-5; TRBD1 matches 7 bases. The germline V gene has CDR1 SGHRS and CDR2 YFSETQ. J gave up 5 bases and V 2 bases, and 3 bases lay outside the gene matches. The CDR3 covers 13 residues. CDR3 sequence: CASSLTGAETQYF. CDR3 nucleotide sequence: TGCGCCAGCAGCTTAACAGGGGCTGAGACCCAGTACTTC.

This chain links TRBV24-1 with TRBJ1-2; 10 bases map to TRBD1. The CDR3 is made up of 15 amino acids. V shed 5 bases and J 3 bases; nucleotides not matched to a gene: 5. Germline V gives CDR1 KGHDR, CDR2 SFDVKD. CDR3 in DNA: TGTGCCACCAGTGCCGGGACAGGGGACTACTATGGCTACACCTTC. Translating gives CATSAGTGDYYGYTF.

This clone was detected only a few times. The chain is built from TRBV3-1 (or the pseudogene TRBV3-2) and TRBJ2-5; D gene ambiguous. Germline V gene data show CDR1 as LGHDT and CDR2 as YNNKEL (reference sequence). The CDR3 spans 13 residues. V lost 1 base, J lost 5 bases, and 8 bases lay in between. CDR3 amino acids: CASSQGSDETQYF. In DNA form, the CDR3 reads TGTGCCAGCAGCCAAGGGAGTGACGAGACCCAGTACTTC.

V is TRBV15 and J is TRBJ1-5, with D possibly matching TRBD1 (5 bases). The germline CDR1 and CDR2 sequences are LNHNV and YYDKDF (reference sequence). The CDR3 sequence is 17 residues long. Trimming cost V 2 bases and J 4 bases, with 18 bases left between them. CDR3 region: CATSRRGGEGLNQPQHF. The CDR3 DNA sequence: TGTGCCACCAGCAGAAGGGGAGGGGAAGGTTTGAATCAGCCCCAGCATTTT.

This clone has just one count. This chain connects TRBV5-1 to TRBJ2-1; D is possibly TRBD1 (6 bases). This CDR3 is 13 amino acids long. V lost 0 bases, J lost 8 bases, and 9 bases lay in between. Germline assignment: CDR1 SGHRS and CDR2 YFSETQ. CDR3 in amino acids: CASSLDRVDEQFF. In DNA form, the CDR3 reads TGCGCCAGCAGCTTGGACAGGGTAGATGAGCAGTTCTTC. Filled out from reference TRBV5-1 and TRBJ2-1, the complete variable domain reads KAGVTQTPRYLIKTRGQQVTLSCSPISGHRSVSWYQQTPGQGLQFLFEYFSETQRNKGNFPGRFSGRQFSNSRSEMNVSTLELGDSALYLCASSLDRVDEQFFGPGTRLTVL.

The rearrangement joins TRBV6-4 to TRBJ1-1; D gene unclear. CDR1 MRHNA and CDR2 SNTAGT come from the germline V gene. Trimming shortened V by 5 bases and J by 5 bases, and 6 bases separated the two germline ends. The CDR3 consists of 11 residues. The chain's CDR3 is CASSISTEAFF. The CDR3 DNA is TGTGCCAGCAGTATTTCTACTGAAGCTTTCTTT.

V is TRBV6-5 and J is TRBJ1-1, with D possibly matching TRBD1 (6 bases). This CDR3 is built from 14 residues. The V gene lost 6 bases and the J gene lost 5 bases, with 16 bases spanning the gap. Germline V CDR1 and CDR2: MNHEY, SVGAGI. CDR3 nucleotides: TGTGCCAGCAGGATCTCGGACAGTCGGACTGAAGCTTTCTTT. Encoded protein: CASRISDSRTEAFF.

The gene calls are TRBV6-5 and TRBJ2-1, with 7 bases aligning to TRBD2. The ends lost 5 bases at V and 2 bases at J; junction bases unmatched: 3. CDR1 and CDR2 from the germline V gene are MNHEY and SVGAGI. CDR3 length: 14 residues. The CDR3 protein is CASSTGTTYNEQFF. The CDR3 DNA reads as TGTGCCAGCAGTACCGGGACTACCTACAATGAGCAGTTCTTC.

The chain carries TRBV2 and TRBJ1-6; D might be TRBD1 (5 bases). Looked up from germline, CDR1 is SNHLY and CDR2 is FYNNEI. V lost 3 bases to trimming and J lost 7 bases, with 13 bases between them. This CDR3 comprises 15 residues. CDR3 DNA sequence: TGTGCCAGCAGTGACAGCGGGGCGGGGAATTCACCCCTCCACTTT. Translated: CASSDSGAGNSPLHF.

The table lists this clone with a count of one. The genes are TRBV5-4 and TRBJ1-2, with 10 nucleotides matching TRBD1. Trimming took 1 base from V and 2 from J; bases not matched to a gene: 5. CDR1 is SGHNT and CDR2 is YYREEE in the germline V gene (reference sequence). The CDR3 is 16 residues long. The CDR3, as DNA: TGTGCCAGCAGCTTGTCCCCGGGACAGGGGAACTATGGCTACACCTTC. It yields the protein CASSLSPGQGNYGYTF. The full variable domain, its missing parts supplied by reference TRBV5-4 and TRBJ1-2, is ETGVTQSPTHLIKTRGQQVTLRCSSQSGHNTVSWYQQALGQGPQFIFQYYREEENGRGNFPPRFSGLQFPNYSSELNVNALELDDSALYLCASSLSPGQGNYGYTFGSGTRLTVV.

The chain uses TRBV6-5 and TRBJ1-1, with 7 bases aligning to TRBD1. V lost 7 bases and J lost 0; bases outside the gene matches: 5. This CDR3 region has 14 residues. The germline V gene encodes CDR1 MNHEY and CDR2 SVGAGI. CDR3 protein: CASIKTGLNTEAFF. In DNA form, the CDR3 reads TGTGCCAGCATTAAGACAGGGCTGAACACTGAAGCTTTCTTT.

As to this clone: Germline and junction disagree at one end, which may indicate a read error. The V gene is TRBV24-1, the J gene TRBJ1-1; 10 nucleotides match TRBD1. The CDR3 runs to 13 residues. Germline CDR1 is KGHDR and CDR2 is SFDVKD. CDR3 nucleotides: TGTGCCACCAGTGCCCCTGGGGGGACAGGGGCCTCCTTT. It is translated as CATSAPGGTGASF.